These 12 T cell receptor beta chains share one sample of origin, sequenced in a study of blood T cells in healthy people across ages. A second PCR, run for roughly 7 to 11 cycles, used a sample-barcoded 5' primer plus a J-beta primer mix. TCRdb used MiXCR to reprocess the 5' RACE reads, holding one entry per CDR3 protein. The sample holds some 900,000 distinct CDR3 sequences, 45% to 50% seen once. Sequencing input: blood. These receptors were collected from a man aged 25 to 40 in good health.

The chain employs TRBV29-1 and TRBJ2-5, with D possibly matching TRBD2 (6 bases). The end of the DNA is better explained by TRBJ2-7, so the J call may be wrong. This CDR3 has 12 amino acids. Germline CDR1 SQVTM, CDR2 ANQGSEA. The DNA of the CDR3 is TGCAGCGTTGAAGGGGACTTCTACGAGCAGTACTTC. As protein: CSVEGDFYEQYF.

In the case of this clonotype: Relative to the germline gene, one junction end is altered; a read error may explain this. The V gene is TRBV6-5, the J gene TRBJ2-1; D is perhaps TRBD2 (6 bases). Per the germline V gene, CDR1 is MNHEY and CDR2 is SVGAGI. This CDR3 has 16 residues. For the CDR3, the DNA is TGTGCCAGCAGTTACTCCGCGGGGAACTCCTACAATGGGCAGTTCTTC. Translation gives CASSYSAGNSYNGQFF.

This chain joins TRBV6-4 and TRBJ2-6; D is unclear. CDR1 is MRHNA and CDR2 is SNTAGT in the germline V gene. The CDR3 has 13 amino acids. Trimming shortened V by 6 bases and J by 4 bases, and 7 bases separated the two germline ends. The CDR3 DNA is TGTGCCAGCAGGCCAATGGGGGCCAACGTCCTGACTTTC. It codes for CASRPMGANVLTF.

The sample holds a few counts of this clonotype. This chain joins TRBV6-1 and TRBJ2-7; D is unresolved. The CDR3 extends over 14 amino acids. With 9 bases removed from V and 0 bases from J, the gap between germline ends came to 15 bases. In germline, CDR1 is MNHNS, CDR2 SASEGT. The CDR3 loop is CASIGPSSSYEQYF. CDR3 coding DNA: TGTGCCAGTATTGGGCCTTCTAGCTCCTACGAGCAGTACTTC.

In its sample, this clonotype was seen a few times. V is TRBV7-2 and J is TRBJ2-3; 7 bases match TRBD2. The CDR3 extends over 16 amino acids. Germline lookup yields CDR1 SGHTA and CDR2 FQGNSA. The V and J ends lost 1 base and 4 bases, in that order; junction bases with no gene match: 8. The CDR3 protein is CASSLDPGAGADTQYF. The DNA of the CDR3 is TGTGCCAGCAGCTTAGATCCCGGGGCGGGGGCAGATACGCAGTATTTT.

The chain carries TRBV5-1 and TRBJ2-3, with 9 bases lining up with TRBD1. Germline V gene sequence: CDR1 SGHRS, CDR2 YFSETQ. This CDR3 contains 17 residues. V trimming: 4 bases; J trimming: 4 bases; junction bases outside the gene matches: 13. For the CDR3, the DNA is TGCGCCAGCAGCCTCCGGGACAGGGAGTACGTCCCAGATACGCAGTATTTT. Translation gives CASSLRDREYVPDTQYF. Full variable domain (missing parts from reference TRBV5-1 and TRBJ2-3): KAGVTQTPRYLIKTRGQQVTLSCSPISGHRSVSWYQQTPGQGLQFLFEYFSETQRNKGNFPGRFSGRQFSNSRSEMNVSTLELGDSALYLCASSLRDREYVPDTQYFGPGTRLTVL.

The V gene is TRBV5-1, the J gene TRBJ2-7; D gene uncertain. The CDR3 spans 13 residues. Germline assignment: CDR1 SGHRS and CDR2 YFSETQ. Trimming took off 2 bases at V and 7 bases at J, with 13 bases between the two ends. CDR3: CASSFDLFREQYF. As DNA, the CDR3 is TGCGCCAGCAGCTTCGACCTCTTCCGGGAGCAGTACTTC.

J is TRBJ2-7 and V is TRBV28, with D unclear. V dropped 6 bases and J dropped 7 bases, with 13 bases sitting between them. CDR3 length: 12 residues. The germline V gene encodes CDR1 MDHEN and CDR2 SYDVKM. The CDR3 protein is CASSRDTEEQYF. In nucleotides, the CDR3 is TGTGCCAGCAGCCGCGATACGGAAGAGCAGTACTTC.

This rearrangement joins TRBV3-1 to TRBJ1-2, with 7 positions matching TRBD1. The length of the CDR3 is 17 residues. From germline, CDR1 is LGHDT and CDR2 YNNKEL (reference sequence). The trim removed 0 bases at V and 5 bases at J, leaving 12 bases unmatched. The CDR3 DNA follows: TGTGCCAGCAGCCAAGAAGACATCGGGACAGACCTGTATGGCTACACCTTC. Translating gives CASSQEDIGTDLYGYTF.

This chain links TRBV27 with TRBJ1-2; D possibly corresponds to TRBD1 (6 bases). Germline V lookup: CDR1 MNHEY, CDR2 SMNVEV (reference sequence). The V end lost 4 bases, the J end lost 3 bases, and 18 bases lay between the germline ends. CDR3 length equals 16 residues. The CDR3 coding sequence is TGTGCCAGCAGTTCGACCCCCAGGGGCTCGGACTATGGCTACACCTTC. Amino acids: CASSSTPRGSDYGYTF.

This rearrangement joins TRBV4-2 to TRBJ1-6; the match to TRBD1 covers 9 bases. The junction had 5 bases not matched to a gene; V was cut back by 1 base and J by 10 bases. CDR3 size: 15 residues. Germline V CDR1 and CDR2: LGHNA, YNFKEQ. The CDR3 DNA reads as TGTGCCAGCAGCCAAGTGGACAGGGGAGGATCACCCCTCCACTTT. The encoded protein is CASSQVDRGGSPLHF.

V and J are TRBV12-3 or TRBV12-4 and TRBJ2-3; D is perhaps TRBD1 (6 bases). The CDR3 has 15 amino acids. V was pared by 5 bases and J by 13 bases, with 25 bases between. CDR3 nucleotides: TGTGCCAGCAGTCGTACCAGGGGCAGAGCAGATGTGGAGTATTTT. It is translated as CASSRTRGRADVEYF.